The 23 T cell receptor beta chains below were found in one sample sequenced in a study of beta chain features in type 1 diabetes. Sequenced material consisted of expressed TCRB transcripts (all of the isolated RNA was reverse transcribed). Method: immunoSEQ multiplex PCR; TCRdb's copy keeps in-frame clones and lacks some. Among over 300,000 clones, 8% were seen once, and the ten largest hold around 0.44%. The sample consisted of central memory CD4+ T cells from blood. All receptors come from a woman younger than 35 in good health.

This rearrangement joins TRBV27 to TRBJ1-4, with D maybe TRBD1 (6 bases). CDR3 length equals 14 residues. Germline assignment: CDR1 MNHEY and CDR2 SMNVEV (reference sequence). V lost 8 bases to trimming and J lost 0 bases, with 10 bases between them. CDR3 sequence (DNA): TGTGCCAGCGCGGGGGGCGCAACTAATGAAAAACTGTTTTTT. Encoded protein: CASAGGATNEKLFF.

This clone was detected only a few times. The chain employs TRBV11-2 and TRBJ2-1, with a weak D call TRBD2 (5 bases). V was pared by 0 bases and J by 9 bases, with 12 bases between. The CDR3 has 14 amino acids. Germline V gives CDR1 SGHAT, CDR2 FQNNGV. CDR3 residues: CASSLDVRGIEQFF. Here the CDR3 DNA reads TGTGCCAGCAGCTTAGACGTTCGGGGAATTGAGCAGTTCTTC.

This clone showed up just a few times. V and J are TRBV11-2 and TRBJ2-7, with TRBD1 as a possible D gene (6 bases). The germline V gene encodes CDR1 SGHAT and CDR2 FQNNGV. Trimming left V 5 bases short and J 4 bases short, with 21 bases between. The CDR3 contains 16 residues. For the CDR3, the DNA is TGTGCCAGCAGCCAGCTCCTAAAAGCAGGGGTATACGAGCAGTACTTC. It encodes CASSQLLKAGVYEQYF.

This clone was seen more than once but under ten times. Other DNA sequences in this sample translate to the same CDR3. V is TRBV19 and J is TRBJ1-5; D call uncertain. CDR1 is LNHDA, CDR2 SQIVND, per germline (reference sequence). The V and J ends lost 4 bases and 2 bases respectively, with 6 bases between them. The CDR3 loop spans 13 amino acids. CDR3 residues: CASSTQGNQPQHF. The CDR3 DNA follows: TGTGCCAGTAGTACTCAAGGCAATCAGCCCCAGCATTTT.

The V call is TRBV29-1, the J call TRBJ2-1; 11 bases line up with TRBD2. Germline V gene data show CDR1 as SQVTM and CDR2 as ANQGSEA. CDR3 length equals 14 residues. The ends lost 4 bases at V and 9 bases at J; junction bases unmatched: 8. CDR3 in DNA: TGCAGCGTTGTCTCTAGCGGGAGGAATGTTGAGCAGTTCTTC. This encodes CSVVSSGRNVEQFF.

V and J are TRBV7-8 and TRBJ1-1, with 9 bases lining up with TRBD1. This CDR3 has 16 amino acids. CDR1 is SGHVS and CDR2 is FQNEAQ in the germline V gene. V lost 1 base and J lost 3; bases outside the gene matches: 6. The CDR3 region has the DNA TGTGCCAGCAGCTTAGTTGGGACAGGGAGTCACACTGAAGCTTTCTTT. Its translation: CASSLVGTGSHTEAFF.

The J gene is TRBJ2-7, the V gene TRBV7-9; D is perhaps TRBD2 (5 bases). The V end was cut by 5 bases, the J end by 3 bases, with 11 bases between. This CDR3 is 13 amino acids long. Germline V gene sequence: CDR1 SEHNR, CDR2 FQNEAQ (reference sequence). Written as DNA, the CDR3 is TGTGCCAGCAGCACTACCGGGAACTACGAGCAGTACTTC. This translates into CASSTTGNYEQYF.

This clone was detected only a few times. The V call is TRBV6-6, the J call TRBJ2-7; D is unclear. CDR1 and CDR2 from the germline V gene are MNHNY and SVGAGI (reference sequence). This CDR3 spans 15 amino acids. The V end lost 7 bases, the J end lost 3 bases, and 19 bases lay between the germline ends. The CDR3: CASTKTTYPNYEQYF. CDR3 sequence (DNA): TGTGCCAGCACCAAGACGACCTATCCAAACTACGAGCAGTACTTC.

This clone came up many times. The chain couples TRBV4-2 to TRBJ2-7; D possibly matches TRBD1 or TRBD2 (5 bases each). This CDR3 is 16 amino acids long. V was pared by 0 bases and J by 3 bases, with 15 bases between. Germline assignment: CDR1 LGHNA and CDR2 YNFKEQ. The CDR3 region has the DNA TGTGCCAGCAGCCAAGAAGGTAGGGACCGGATCTACGAGCAGTACTTC. The encoded protein is CASSQEGRDRIYEQYF.

The chain uses TRBV9 and TRBJ2-3, with D tentatively TRBD1 (5 bases). The germline V and J ends were trimmed by 1 base and 1 base, with 16 bases remaining between them. Germline V gene sequence: CDR1 SGDLS, CDR2 YYNGEE. This CDR3 has 17 amino acids. The chain's CDR3 is CASSVTLPGRGTDTQYF. In DNA form, the CDR3 reads TGTGCCAGCAGCGTAACTCTCCCAGGCAGGGGCACAGATACGCAGTATTTT.

This clone has just a few counts. The chain is built from TRBV14 and TRBJ2-3; the match to TRBD1 covers 7 bases. Germline V lookup: CDR1 SGHDN, CDR2 FVKESK. Trimming took 2 bases from V and 1 from J; bases not matched to a gene: 3. This CDR3 has 15 residues. CDR3 nucleotide sequence: TGTGCCAGCAGCCAACAGGGGGTTGGCACAGATACGCAGTATTTT. Translating gives CASSQQGVGTDTQYF. The whole variable domain, filled in from reference TRBV14 and TRBJ2-3, reads EAGVTQFPSHSVIEKGQTVTLRCDPISGHDNLYWYRRVMGKEIKFLLHFVKESKQDESGMPNNRFLAERTGGTYSTLKVQPAELEDSGVYFCASSQQGVGTDTQYFGPGTRLTVL.

The rearrangement uses TRBV5-1 and TRBJ1-1; no clear D gene. Trimming took 4 bases from V and 5 from J, leaving 15 bases between them. Germline loops: CDR1 SGHRS, CDR2 YFSETQ. CDR3 size: 14 residues. The chain's CDR3 is CASSPRTGQTEAFF. CDR3 DNA: TGCGCCAGCAGCCCGAGGACCGGGCAGACTGAAGCTTTCTTT.

The chain carries TRBV28 and TRBJ2-7; D tentatively fits TRBD1 or TRBD2 (5 bases each). From germline, CDR1 is MDHEN and CDR2 SYDVKM. The CDR3 length is 19 residues. Trimming pared 6 bases from V and 0 bases from J, leaving 27 bases between. CDR3 nucleotides: TGTGCCAGCAGAAATTTCATTAGGGACGCCTCAATAAGCTCCTACGAGCAGTACTTC. This sequence encodes CASRNFIRDASISSYEQYF. The entire variable domain, with the rest obtained from reference TRBV28 and TRBJ2-7, is as follows: DVKVTQSSRYLVKRTGEKVFLECVQDMDHENMFWYRQDPGLGLRLIYFSYDVKMKEKGDIPEGYSVSREKKERFSLILESASTNQTSMYLCASRNFIRDASISSYEQYFGPGTRLTVT.

The chain joins TRBV29-1 to TRBJ2-1; perhaps TRBD2 as D (5 bases). The CDR3 spans 14 residues. V lost 3 bases and J lost 8, with 17 bases in between. CDR1 SQVTM and CDR2 ANQGSEA come from the germline V gene. CDR3 residues: CSVDRGLVSDEQFF. The DNA of the CDR3 is TGCAGCGTTGACCGCGGGTTAGTTAGCGATGAGCAGTTCTTC.

This clone was counted between two and nine times. The V and J genes are TRBV29-1 and TRBJ1-2; D is uncertain. Trimming shortened V by 1 base and J by 6 bases, and 6 bases separated the two germline ends. Germline V gene lookup returns CDR1 SQVTM and CDR2 ANQGSEA. This CDR3 contains 11 residues. The CDR3 region is CSVEVNNGYTF. In DNA form, the CDR3 reads TGCAGCGTTGAAGTAAACAATGGCTACACCTTC.

V and J are TRBV18 and TRBJ1-5; possible D gene TRBD1, 5 bases. The length of the CDR3 is 13 residues. Germline lookup yields CDR1 KGHSH and CDR2 LQKENI. V was pared by 4 bases and J by 4 bases, with 8 bases between. CDR3 DNA: TGTGCCAGCTCACGGGGCCAGAATCAGCCCCAGCATTTT. Translating it yields CASSRGQNQPQHF.

This clone was counted many times. The rearrangement joins TRBV10-3 to TRBJ2-2; D gene uncertain. This CDR3 is 14 amino acids long. Germline assignment: CDR1 ENHRY and CDR2 SYGVKD. V was cut by 4 bases and J by 2 bases, with 8 bases left in between. CDR3 DNA sequence: TGTGCCATCAGTGTGAACAGCAACACCGGGGAGCTGTTTTTT. Translation: CAISVNSNTGELFF.

Remarks on this clone: One base away lies a much larger clone, so this may be a sequencing read error. The chain recombines TRBV11-2 with TRBJ2-2, with TRBD2 matching over 9 bases. The germline V gene encodes CDR1 SGHAT and CDR2 FQNNGV. The J segment lost 8 bases and the V segment lost 8 bases, leaving 21 bases of the junction unmatched. This CDR3 contains 18 residues. The chain's CDR3 is CASSRALNRGRAAGELFF. The CDR3 region has the DNA TGTGCCAGCTCCCGGGCCCTCAACCGCGGGAGGGCCGCGGGGGAGCTGTTTTTT.

This chain connects TRBV7-6 to TRBJ2-2; D not certain. From germline, CDR1 is SGHVS and CDR2 FNYEAQ. Trimming took 5 bases from V and 6 from J, leaving 19 bases between them. CDR3 length: 16 amino acids. CDR3 DNA sequence: TGTGCCAGCAGCGTGAATCGCCCTGGGGTTTCCGGGGAGCTGTTTTTT. Its protein product is CASSVNRPGVSGELFF.

This clone was counted many times. CDR3 DNA sequence: TGCGCCAGCAGAATAGCGGGAGGGTTCAATGAGCAGTTCTTC. Translated, it gives CASRIAGGFNEQFF. V is TRBV5-1 and J is TRBJ2-1; 11 nucleotides agree with TRBD2. There are 14 residues in the CDR3. The trim removed 5 bases at V and 6 bases at J, leaving 4 bases unmatched. The germline V gene has CDR1 SGHRS and CDR2 YFSETQ. The full variable domain, in which reference TRBV5-1 and TRBJ2-1 provide the parts outside the CDR3, is KAGVTQTPRYLIKTRGQQVTLSCSPISGHRSVSWYQQTPGQGLQFLFEYFSETQRNKGNFPGRFSGRQFSNSRSEMNVSTLELGDSALYLCASRIAGGFNEQFFGPGTRLTVL.

This clone was seen only a few times. The genes are TRBV4-2 and TRBJ2-5; D is uncertain. V shed 0 bases and J shed 7 bases, with 12 bases lying between them. CDR1 is LGHNA, CDR2 YNFKEQ, per germline. The CDR3 extends over 14 amino acids. CDR3 bases: TGTGCCAGCAGCCAAGATGAGCACTTGGGGACCCAGTACTTC. It yields the protein CASSQDEHLGTQYF.

The rearrangement joins TRBV28 to TRBJ2-7, with TRBD1 matching 9 bases. V gave up 5 bases and J gave up 5 bases; unmatched junction bases: 10. The length of the CDR3 is 15 residues. In germline, CDR1 is MDHEN, CDR2 SYDVKM. The CDR3 protein is CASSPPGQGYHEQYF. The DNA for the CDR3 is TGTGCCAGCAGTCCCCCGGGACAGGGATATCACGAGCAGTACTTC.

This rearrangement joins TRBV5-1 to TRBJ2-5; D is unresolved. The length of the CDR3 is 14 residues. V was trimmed by 0 bases and J by 4 bases, leaving 10 bases between them. Germline V gives CDR1 SGHRS, CDR2 YFSETQ. CDR3 bases: TGCGCCAGCAGCTTGGGCAGGTCGATAGAGACCCAGTACTTC. It is translated as CASSLGRSIETQYF.